This T cell receptor (beta chain) was observed in a study of shared clonotypes between healthy human individuals (dated by TCRdb to 2020 to 2022). In terms of the full investigation: The cohort included a few men and a couple of women between 18 and 49 years of age. For each donor, three plates each were used for CD4 naive and CD4 memory, two plates were used for CD8 naive, and one plate was used for CD8 memory. To estimate repertoire size and how much clonotypes are shared between individuals, the study performed deep sequencing of blood TCR repertoires from a few healthy adults. To increase sequencing depth and limit assay-specific biases, different laboratories used diverse techniques to prepare libraries and sequence TCR repertoires. Per donor, leukapheresis produced somewhere between about 0.94 and 9.5 billion PBMCs. Points the paper makes about the study in general: Compared with non-shared clonotypes, the clonotypes found in all four sorted-subset donors had higher generation probabilities. Even with the large sequencing depth, rarefaction of the sorted-subset datasets indicated that sequencing was incomplete. Larger estimated clonotype richness was generally found for naive subsets than for memory subsets. Pairwise subsampling indicated that sequencing depth was expected to affect the degree of clonotype sharing among donors. Only blood was sampled, and tissue TCR repertoires likely differ from those in blood. Because the study included a small number of donors, the genetic and exposure-history diversity represented was limited. Approximately 5% of naive CD4, 3.5% of naive CD8, roughly 2.5% of memory CD4, and around 0.4% of memory CD8 clonotypes were shared across several donors.

On this clone: It lacks a known antigen. No base qualities exist here, and no much larger clone lies one base off it.

The donors were healthy, HIV-negative adults who had no recently reported acute infections or vaccinations. Only Caucasian adults living in Nashville, Tennessee, USA were represented among the donors. Magnetic negative selection was used to enrich CD4+ T cells, after which naive cells were positively selected on CD45RA and the negative fraction became the memory subset. Blood was obtained by leukapheresis, after which PBMCs were separated by Ficoll-Histopaque density gradient centrifugation and cryopreserved in liquid nitrogen vapor phase. Analytical flow cytometry was used to check the purity and quantity of each magnetically sorted T cell population. Genomic DNA was isolated from each sorted fraction and quantified by UV absorbance on a Nanodrop 2000c. As encoded in the germline V gene, CDR1 is SGHTA while CDR2 is FQGNSA. The CDR3 runs 14 residues from the cysteine to the phenylalanine. The read is trimmed to its CDR3 DNA, 42 bases read in frame from base 1. V lost 4 bases and J lost 4 bases; the stretch between them is 13 bases long.

Using the deep immunoSEQ assay, multiplex PCR amplified TCR CDR3 regions from genomic DNA. For each cell subset, the extracted genomic DNA was distributed evenly across all wells of several immunoSEQ 96-well plates, and each plate served as one replicate. For sorted subsets, about 210 ng of genomic DNA, equivalent to 25,000 to 35,000 T cell genomes, went into each replicate PCR. Purified libraries were quantified with a Qubit 3.0 fluorometer, sized on a Bioanalyzer 2100, and re-quantified with the KAPA Library Quantification kit. Every immunoSEQ 96-well plate was sequenced on a dedicated single-read 150-cycle Illumina NextSeq 550 flow cell. The original methods were these. Because the immunoSEQ output held only junctional sequences and lacked quality scores, the filtering could not match the filtering applied to full-length reads. Sequences were annotated with PyIR, a Python wrapper for IgBLAST v1.9, using IMGT germline references to assign V/J genes and CDR3. Any read was removed if the V/J assignment was weak (E-value above 1e-6), the CDR3 was missing, or the read contained stop codons, out-of-frame junctions, or ambiguous translated residues. V3J clonotypes were defined by identical inferred V gene, J gene, and CDR3 amino acid sequence. Percentage overlap between repertoires was computed as shared unique clonotypes divided by the size of the smaller repertoire. RTK rarefaction, the Chao1 estimator, and Recon v2.1 estimates of unobserved clonotypes were used to assess repertoire richness. OLGA was used to compute generation probabilities for all TCRbeta clonotypes that the gDNA method yielded from several donors. TCRdb stores this immuneACCESS table with in-frame sequences only. Part of the clones is absent; in the studies checked, under half of the shortfall reflects unresolved V genes, and no reason is known for the rest. V and J calls and clone size are copied from that table; D and trimming were computed from the DNA. The sample includes 230,000 or so clones, with 65% observed a single time. Of the sample, over 8.5% falls within the top ten clones.

Sequenced: memory CD4+ T cells sorted from blood. In light of the paper, this sample's cell subset or site label describes: CD45RA-negative fraction. The origin of this receptor is a man aged 30-40 years in good health. The rearrangement combines TRBV7-2 with TRBJ1-1; the D gene is possibly TRBD1, with 5 bases matching. The CDR3 has the sequence CASSSQGSRTEAFF. The base sequence is TGTGCCAGCAGCTCTCAGGGTTCTCGCACTGAAGCTTTCTTT.